This note documents a single T cell receptor (beta chain) sequence. Its antigen is not identified. Treatment here: 10-day PBMC culture with coronavirus spike peptide pools or control peptides (ViraFEST assay). The data were obtained in a study of vaccination and CD4 T cells after COVID-19. Study-level background: It was a median around 100 days after diagnosis, with a range of 35 to 161, that post-COVID samples were drawn. Overlapping SARS-CoV-2, HCoV-NL63, HCoV-OC43 and HCoV-229E spike peptides were used to stimulate cells.

Oncomine TCR Beta short-read sequencing was applied to DNA from cultured CD4+ T cells. TCRdb fed the PCR reads into MiXCR, producing one record per CDR3 protein. The sample holds about 15,000 distinct CDR3 sequences, around 48% seen once. This CDR3 is built from 14 residues. The trim removed 6 bases at V and 3 bases at J, leaving 6 bases unmatched. Looked up from germline, CDR1 is LNHNV and CDR2 is YYDKDF (reference sequence). Sequencing was carried out using CD4+ T cells from blood, cultured in vitro. The sequence came from a human donor who had recovered from COVID-19. J is TRBJ1-1 and V is TRBV15; 8 nucleotides match TRBD1. For the CDR3, the DNA is TGTGCCACCAGGGCAGACAGGGGTGACACTGAAGCTTTCTTT. This sequence encodes CATRADRGDTEAFF. The full variable domain, rest sourced from reference TRBV15 and TRBJ1-1, is DAMVIQNPRYQVTQFGKPVTLSCSQTLNHNVMYWYQQKSSQAPKLLFHYYDKDFNNEADTPDNFQSRRPNTSFCFLDIRSPGLGDTAMYLCATRADRGDTEAFFGQGTRLTVV.